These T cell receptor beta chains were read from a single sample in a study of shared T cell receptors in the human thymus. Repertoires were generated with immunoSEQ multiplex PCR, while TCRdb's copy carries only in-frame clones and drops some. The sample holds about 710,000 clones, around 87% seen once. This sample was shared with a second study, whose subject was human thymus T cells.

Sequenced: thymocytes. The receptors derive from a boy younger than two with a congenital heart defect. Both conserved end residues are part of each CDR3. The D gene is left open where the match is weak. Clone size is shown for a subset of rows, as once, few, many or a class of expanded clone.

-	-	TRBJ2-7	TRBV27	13	CASSTGRANEQYF	TGTGCCAGCAGTACAGGGAGGGCAAACGAGCAGTACTTC
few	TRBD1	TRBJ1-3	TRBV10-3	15	CAMASRQGAGNTIYF	TGTGCCATGGCGTCTAGACAGGGGGCGGGAAACACCATATATTTT
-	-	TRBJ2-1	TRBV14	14	CASSQDGGAPGQFF	TGTGCCAGCAGCCAAGATGGGGGGGCCCCCGGGCAGTTCTTC
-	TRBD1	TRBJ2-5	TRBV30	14	CAWSQGPLRETQYF	TGTGCCTGGTCACAGGGGCCCCTGAGAGAGACCCAGTACTTC
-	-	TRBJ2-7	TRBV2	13	CASNRQGTYEQYF	TGTGCCAGCAACCGTCAGGGTACCTACGAGCAGTACTTC
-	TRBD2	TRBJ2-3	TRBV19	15	CASSGLAEPTDTQYF	TGTGCCAGTAGCGGACTAGCGGAACCCACAGATACGCAGTATTTT
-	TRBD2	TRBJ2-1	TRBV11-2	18	CASSLGPPGTSGYNEQFF	TGTGCCAGCAGCTTAGGTCCCCCGGGGACTAGCGGCTACAATGAGCAGTTCTTC
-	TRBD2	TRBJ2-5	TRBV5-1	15	CASSPTSADQETQYF	TGCGCCAGCAGCCCCACTAGCGCCGACCAAGAGACCCAGTACTTC
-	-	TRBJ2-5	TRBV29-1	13	CSVQPEDSETQYF	TGCAGCGTCCAGCCGGAGGACAGCGAGACCCAGTACTTC
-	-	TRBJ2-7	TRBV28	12	CASSPDRPEQYF	TGTGCCAGCAGCCCCGACAGGCCCGAGCAGTACTTC
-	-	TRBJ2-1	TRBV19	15	CASSPQEKSYNEQFF	TGTGCCAGTAGTCCCCAAGAGAAATCCTACAATGAGCAGTTCTTC
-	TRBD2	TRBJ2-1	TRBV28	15	CASSPGLAGSNEQFF	TGTGCCAGCAGTCCAGGACTAGCGGGAAGTAATGAGCAGTTCTTC
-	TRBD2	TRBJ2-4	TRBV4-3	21	CASSQGYPSGSYPLAKNIQYF	TGCGCCAGCAGCCAAGGCTACCCTAGCGGGAGTTACCCTCTAGCCAAAAACATTCAGTACTTC
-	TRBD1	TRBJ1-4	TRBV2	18	CASSGGQGVYPTNEKLFF	TGTGCCAGCAGTGGGGGACAGGGGGTATACCCAACTAATGAAAAACTGTTTTTT
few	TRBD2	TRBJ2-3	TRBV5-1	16	CASSVSGGPSTDTQYF	TGCGCCAGCAGCGTTAGCGGGGGCCCCAGCACAGATACGCAGTATTTT
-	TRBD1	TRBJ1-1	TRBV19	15	CASSPGQGVEPEAFF	TGTGCCAGTAGTCCGGGACAGGGCGTGGAGCCTGAAGCTTTCTTT
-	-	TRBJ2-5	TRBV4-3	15	CASSPGRGMGETQYF	TGCGCCAGCAGCCCCGGACGGGGAATGGGAGAGACCCAGTACTTC
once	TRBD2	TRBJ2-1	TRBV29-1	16	CSVEDGALAGSNEQFF	TGCAGCGTTGAAGATGGGGCTCTAGCGGGGTCGAATGAGCAGTTCTTC
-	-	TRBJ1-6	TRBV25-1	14	CASRSGDSNSPLHF	TGTGCCAGCAGGAGTGGAGATTCTAATTCCCCCCTCCACTTT
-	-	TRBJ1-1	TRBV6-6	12	CASSYAGTEAFF	TGTGCCAGCAGTTACGCGGGGACTGAAGCTTTCTTT
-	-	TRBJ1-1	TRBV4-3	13	CASSKDWNTEAFF	TGCGCCAGCAGCAAGGACTGGAACACTGAAGCTTTCTTT
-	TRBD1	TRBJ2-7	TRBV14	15	CASSQDETGGYEQYF	TGTGCCAGCAGCCAAGATGAGACAGGGGGCTACGAGCAGTACTTC
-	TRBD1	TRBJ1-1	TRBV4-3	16	CASSQDLQGTRTEAFF	TGCGCCAGCAGCCAAGATTTACAGGGGACGAGGACTGAAGCTTTCTTT
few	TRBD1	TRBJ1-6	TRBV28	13	CATGDRENSPLHF	TGTGCCACCGGGGACAGGGAAAATTCACCCCTCCACTTT
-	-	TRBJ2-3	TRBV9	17	CASSIRSSGNTTDTQYF	TGTGCCAGCAGCATCCGTAGTAGCGGAAATACCACAGATACGCAGTATTTT
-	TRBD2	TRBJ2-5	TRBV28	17	CASSPGTSGGAQVTQYF	TGTGCCAGCAGCCCGGGGACTAGCGGGGGGGCCCAGGTGACCCAGTACTTC
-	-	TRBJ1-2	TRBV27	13	CASSFGGADGYTF	TGTGCCAGCAGTTTTGGAGGGGCCGATGGCTACACCTTC
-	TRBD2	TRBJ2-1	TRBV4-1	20	CASSRPGTSGGQSSYNEQFF	TGCGCCAGCAGCCGTCCCGGGACTAGCGGGGGACAGAGCTCCTACAATGAGCAGTTCTTC
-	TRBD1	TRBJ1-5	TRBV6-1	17	CASSEQGRTGDHQPQHF	TGTGCCAGCAGTGAACAGGGTCGGACAGGGGACCATCAGCCCCAGCATTTT
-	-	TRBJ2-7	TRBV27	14	CASSLRASSYEQYF	TGTGCCAGCAGTTTGCGCGCAAGCTCCTACGAGCAGTACTTC
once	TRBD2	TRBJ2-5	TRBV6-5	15	CASSPGLASEETQYF	TGTGCCAGCAGCCCCGGACTAGCGTCTGAAGAGACCCAGTACTTC
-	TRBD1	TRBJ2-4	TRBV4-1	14	CASSRGTGKNIQYF	TGCGCCAGCAGCCGAGGGACAGGCAAAAACATTCAGTACTTC
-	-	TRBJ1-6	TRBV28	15	CASRPSGRHNSPLHF	TGTGCCAGCAGGCCCTCGGGAAGGCATAATTCACCCCTCCACTTT
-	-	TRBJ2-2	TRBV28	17	CASSYLTWTGITGELFF	TGTGCCAGCAGTTATTTAACATGGACGGGGATCACCGGGGAGCTGTTTTTT
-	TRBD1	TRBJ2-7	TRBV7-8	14	CASSDRGSDYEQYF	TGTGCCAGCAGTGACAGGGGATCGGACTACGAGCAGTACTTC
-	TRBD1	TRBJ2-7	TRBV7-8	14	CASSTTPGGNEQYF	TGTGCCAGCAGCACCACACCAGGGGGTAACGAGCAGTACTTC
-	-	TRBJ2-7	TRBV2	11	CASTPGLEQYF	TGTGCCAGCACCCCAGGGCTTGAGCAGTACTTC
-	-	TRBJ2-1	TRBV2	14	CASSGQRAYNEQFF	TGTGCCAGCAGTGGGCAGCGGGCGTACAATGAGCAGTTCTTC
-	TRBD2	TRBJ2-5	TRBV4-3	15	CASSQVRTSGDTQYF	TGCGCCAGCAGCCAGGTAAGGACTAGCGGGGATACCCAGTACTTC
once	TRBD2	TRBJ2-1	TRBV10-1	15	CASSPSSGRADEQFF	TGCGCCAGCAGTCCATCTAGCGGGAGGGCCGATGAGCAGTTCTTC
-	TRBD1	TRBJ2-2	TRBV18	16	CASSPLTGGGTGELFF	TGTGCCAGCTCACCGCTGACAGGGGGAGGCACCGGGGAGCTGTTTTTT
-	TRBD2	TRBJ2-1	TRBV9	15	CASSVVSGGDNEQFF	TGTGCCAGCAGCGTAGTCAGCGGGGGGGACAATGAGCAGTTCTTC
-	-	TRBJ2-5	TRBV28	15	CASSLWLGQQETQYF	TGTGCCAGCAGTTTGTGGCTGGGACAACAAGAGACCCAGTACTTC
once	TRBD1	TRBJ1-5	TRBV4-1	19	CASSQVTGQGGNSNQPQHF	TGCGCCAGCAGCCAAGTGACAGGACAGGGTGGGAATAGCAATCAGCCCCAGCATTTT
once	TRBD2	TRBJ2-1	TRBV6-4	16	CASSVSSGGAGDEQFF	TGTGCCAGCAGTGTATCTAGCGGGGGGGCAGGAGATGAGCAGTTCTTC
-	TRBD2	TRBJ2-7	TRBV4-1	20	CASSQNWGGLAVVNSYEQYF	TGCGCCAGCAGCCAAAATTGGGGGGGACTAGCGGTAGTAAACTCCTACGAGCAGTACTTC
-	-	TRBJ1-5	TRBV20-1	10	CSAGVQPQHF	TGCAGTGCCGGGGTTCAGCCCCAGCATTTT
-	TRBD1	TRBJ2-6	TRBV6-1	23	CASSEGKMGTGKTEEAGANVLTF	TGTGCCAGCAGTGAAGGAAAGATGGGGACAGGGAAGACGGAAGAGGCTGGGGCCAACGTCCTGACTTTC
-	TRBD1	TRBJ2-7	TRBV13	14	CASSLGRTGDEQYF	TGTGCCAGCAGCTTAGGCCGGACAGGGGACGAGCAGTACTTC
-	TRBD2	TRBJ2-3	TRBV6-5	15	CASSLAESGADTQYF	TGTGCCAGCAGTCTAGCGGAGAGCGGGGCAGATACGCAGTATTTT
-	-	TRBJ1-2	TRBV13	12	CASSLQANGYTF	TGTGCCAGCAGCTTGCAGGCGAATGGCTACACCTTC
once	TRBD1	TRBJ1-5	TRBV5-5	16	CASSLGGDRDQQPQHF	TGTGCCAGCAGCTTGGGGGGAGACAGGGATCAGCAGCCCCAGCATTTT
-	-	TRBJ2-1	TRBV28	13	CASSLTYPNEQFF	TGTGCCAGCAGTCTCACTTACCCTAATGAGCAGTTCTTC
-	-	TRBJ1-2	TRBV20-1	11	CSARGEDGYTF	TGCAGTGCTAGAGGTGAGGATGGCTACACCTTC
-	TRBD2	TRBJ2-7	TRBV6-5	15	CASISRREGPYEQYF	TGTGCCAGCATCTCTCGGCGGGAGGGCCCCTACGAGCAGTACTTC
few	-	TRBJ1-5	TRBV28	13	CASTGRGNQPQHF	TGTGCCAGCACGGGTAGAGGCAATCAGCCCCAGCATTTT
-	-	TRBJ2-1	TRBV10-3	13	CALYREITNEQFF	TGTGCCTTATACCGGGAAATTACCAATGAGCAGTTCTTC
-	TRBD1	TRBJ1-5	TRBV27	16	CASSFIGQGSNQPQHF	TGTGCCAGCAGTTTTATCGGACAGGGGAGCAATCAGCCCCAGCATTTT
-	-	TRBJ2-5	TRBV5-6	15	CASSLESAPQETQYF	TGTGCCAGCAGCTTGGAATCTGCGCCCCAAGAGACCCAGTACTTC
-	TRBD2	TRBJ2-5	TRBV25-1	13	CASTSGGGADQYF	TGTGCCAGCACCTCCGGGGGGGGCGCCGACCAGTACTTC